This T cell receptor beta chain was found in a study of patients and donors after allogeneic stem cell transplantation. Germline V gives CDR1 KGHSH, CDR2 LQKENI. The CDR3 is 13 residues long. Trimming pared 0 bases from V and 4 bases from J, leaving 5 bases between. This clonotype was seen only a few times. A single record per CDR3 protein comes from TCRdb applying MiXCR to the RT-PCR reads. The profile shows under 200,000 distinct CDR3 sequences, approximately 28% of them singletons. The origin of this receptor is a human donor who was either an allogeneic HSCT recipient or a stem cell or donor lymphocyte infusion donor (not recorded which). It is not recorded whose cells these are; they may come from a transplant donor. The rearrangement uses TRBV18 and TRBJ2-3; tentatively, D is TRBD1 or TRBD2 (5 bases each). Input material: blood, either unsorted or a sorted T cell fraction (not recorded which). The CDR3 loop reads CASSPPGADTQYF. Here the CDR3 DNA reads TGTGCCAGCTCACCACCGGGGGCAGATACGCAGTATTTT.